The next 11 T cell receptor beta chains were all read from a single sample in a study of T cell responses to AZD1222 COVID-19 vaccine. Assay: immunoSEQ multiplex PCR; the TCRdb copy retains only in-frame clones and omits some. The sample lists 110,000 to 150,000 clones; approximately 93% were seen once. The sequencing used peripheral blood, collected after recovery from COVID-19. The receptors come from an adult who had recovered from COVID-19.

The sample holds one count of this clone. This chain links TRBV5-1 with TRBJ2-5; D not certain. Germline V gives CDR1 SGHRS, CDR2 YFSETQ. There are 19 residues in the CDR3. Trimming took off 0 bases at V and 3 bases at J, with 24 bases between the two ends. CDR3 region: CASSLGGIEYLKREETQYF. DNA of the CDR3: TGCGCCAGCAGCTTGGGTGGGATCGAGTATTTGAAAAGAGAAGAGACCCAGTACTTC.

The chain couples TRBV28 to TRBJ1-1; 9 bases agree with TRBD1. After removal of 9 bases from V and 2 bases from J, the junction contained 10 bases not matched to a gene. Germline V gene lookup returns CDR1 MDHEN and CDR2 SYDVKM. The CDR3 totals 15 residues. This CDR3 reads CASEAPGQGNTEAFF. The CDR3 DNA reads TGTGCCAGTGAAGCACCGGGACAGGGAAACACTGAAGCTTTCTTT. Complete variable domain (other parts from reference TRBV28 and TRBJ1-1): DVKVTQSSRYLVKRTGEKVFLECVQDMDHENMFWYRQDPGLGLRLIYFSYDVKMKEKGDIPEGYSVSREKKERFSLILESASTNQTSMYLCASEAPGQGNTEAFFGQGTRLTVV.

This chain uses TRBV28 with TRBJ2-1, with 13 bases matching TRBD2. J was trimmed by 8 bases and V by 6 bases; bases with no gene match: 19. Per the germline V gene, CDR1 is MDHEN and CDR2 is SYDVKM. CDR3 length equals 19 residues. The DNA of the CDR3 is TGTGCCAGCAGCCCTACGCTATGGACTAGCGGGAGATTTGGCGATGAGCAGTTCTTC. Encoded protein: CASSPTLWTSGRFGDEQFF.

The chain has TRBV6-4 and TRBJ1-1, with TRBD1 matching over 7 bases. This CDR3 has 18 amino acids. Germline assignment: CDR1 MRHNA and CDR2 SNTAGT. Trimming removed 5 bases from V and 3 bases from J; junction bases left unmatched: 18. The chain's CDR3 is CASSFSPQGEGLYTEAFF. In DNA, the CDR3 is TGTGCCAGCAGTTTCTCCCCCCAGGGGGAAGGGTTGTACACTGAAGCTTTCTTT.

V usage is TRBV7-3 and J usage is TRBJ2-3, with 8 bases that match TRBD1. The trim removed 4 bases at V and 2 bases at J, leaving 8 bases unmatched. CDR1 is SGHTA, CDR2 FQGTGA, per germline. The CDR3 has 16 amino acids. The CDR3 nucleotides are TGTGCCAGCAGCTCAGGACGGACAGGGATCACAGATACGCAGTATTTT. Its translation is CASSSGRTGITDTQYF.

The rearrangement links TRBV2 to TRBJ2-3; D is possibly TRBD2 (6 bases). Germline V gives CDR1 SNHLY, CDR2 FYNNEI. There are 13 residues in the CDR3. With 10 bases removed from V and 2 bases from J, the gap between germline ends came to 13 bases. The CDR3 sequence: CATGGPFTDTQYF. For the CDR3, the DNA is TGTGCCACCGGAGGGCCCTTCACAGATACGCAGTATTTT.

The chain couples TRBV28 to TRBJ1-2; D not resolved. Germline V gene lookup returns CDR1 MDHEN and CDR2 SYDVKM. Trimming took 2 bases from V and 4 from J, leaving 11 bases between them. The CDR3 sequence is 14 residues long. The CDR3 DNA is TGTGCCAGCAGTTTAGGAGGAGGTGGCTATGGCTACACCTTC. Its translation is CASSLGGGGYGYTF.

J is TRBJ2-7 and V is TRBV27; 8 bases agree with TRBD1. V lost 5 bases, J lost 6 bases, and 9 bases stayed unmatched. The CDR3 consists of 14 residues. The germline CDR1 and CDR2 sequences are MNHEY and SMNVEV (reference sequence). The DNA for the CDR3 is TGTGCCAGCAGTCCCCCGGGACAGGTCCCCGAGCAGTACTTC. The encoded protein is CASSPPGQVPEQYF.

The chain joins TRBV29-1 to TRBJ2-7; TRBD2 agrees at 15 bases. Germline V gene data show CDR1 as SQVTM and CDR2 as ANQGSEA. The CDR3 spans 17 residues. V was pared by 4 bases and J by 2 bases, with 9 bases of the junction left unmatched. CDR3 loop: CSVAGLAGGNFTYEQYF. For the CDR3, the DNA is TGCAGCGTTGCGGGACTAGCGGGAGGAAACTTTACCTACGAGCAGTACTTC.

J is TRBJ2-1 and V is TRBV3-1 (or the pseudogene TRBV3-2); 9 nucleotides line up with TRBD2. CDR1 and CDR2 from the germline V gene are LGHDT and YNNKEL (reference sequence). This CDR3 contains 14 residues. Losses at the gene ends were 4 bases for V and 8 bases for J; bases not matched to a gene: 6. CDR3 loop: CASSRREGLDEQFF. DNA for the CDR3: TGTGCCAGCAGCCGGCGGGAGGGCCTGGATGAGCAGTTCTTC.

CDR3 sequence (DNA): TGTGCCAGCAGTCACCCTCCCCGGTCACCTCACACTGAAGCTTTCTTT. Protein sequence: CASSHPPRSPHTEAFF. The chain uses TRBV7-9 and TRBJ1-1; D not resolved. The CDR3 consists of 16 residues. Looked up from germline, CDR1 is SEHNR and CDR2 is FQNEAQ (reference sequence). V lost 6 bases and J lost 3, with 20 bases in between.